These 7 T cell receptor beta chains were sequenced from one sample in a study of control samples from healthy donors and cancer patients. Here immunoSEQ multiplex PCR was the method, and the copy in TCRdb shows in-frame clones only, minus some. Of just over 150,000 clones detected, around nine tenths appear once; the ten largest clones hold around 13%. Sequencing used blood. The receptors were gathered from a man in his thirties or forties in good health.

This chain links TRBV27 with TRBJ1-2, with D uncertain. Germline V CDR1 and CDR2: MNHEY, SMNVEV (reference sequence). CDR3 size: 13 residues. V was clipped by 4 bases and J by 3 bases, with 9 bases between them. CDR3 protein: CASSSHMDYGYTF. The DNA for the CDR3 is TGTGCCAGCAGTTCCCACATGGACTATGGCTACACCTTC.

The V gene is TRBV5-1, the J gene TRBJ2-5; D not resolved. V dropped 7 bases and J dropped 3 bases, with 10 bases sitting between them. The V gene's germline CDR1 is SGHRS and CDR2 YFSETQ. The CDR3 covers 12 residues. CDR3 residues: CASGVSKETQYF. The DNA of the CDR3 is TGCGCCAGCGGCGTCAGTAAAGAGACCCAGTACTTC.

This clone was counted once. V is TRBV7-9 and J is TRBJ2-7; TRBD1 matches 7 bases. Unmatched junction bases numbered 12, after V lost 1 base and J lost 0 bases. This CDR3 has 18 residues. Per the germline V gene, CDR1 is SEHNR and CDR2 is FQNEAQ (reference sequence). The CDR3 loop reads CASSLVRQGVFISYEQYF. In nucleotides, the CDR3 is TGTGCCAGCAGCTTAGTTCGGCAGGGGGTATTTATCTCCTACGAGCAGTACTTC.

As DNA, the CDR3 is TGTGCCAGCAGCTTAGCCCCCGACCAAGACACATCCAAAAACATTCAGTACTTC. Protein sequence: CASSLAPDQDTSKNIQYF. This chain connects TRBV7-2 to TRBJ2-4; D gene uncertain. This CDR3 has 18 amino acids. The germline CDR1 and CDR2 sequences are SGHTA and FQGNSA. V was clipped by 0 bases and J by 2 bases, with 17 bases between them.

CDR3 coding DNA: TGTGCCAGCAGCCGGGACAGGATGGCTGGAAACACCATATATTTT. Its protein product is CASSRDRMAGNTIYF. The chain has TRBV11-2 and TRBJ1-3; TRBD1 matches at 8 bases. The CDR3 has 15 amino acids. Unmatched junction bases numbered 5, after V lost 5 bases and J lost 2 bases. CDR1 is SGHAT, CDR2 FQNNGV, per germline.

The chain recombines TRBV24-1 with TRBJ1-5; 8 bases map to TRBD1. V trimming: 5 bases; J trimming: 7 bases; junction bases outside the gene matches: 3. The CDR3 spans 13 residues. Looked up from germline, CDR1 is KGHDR and CDR2 is SFDVKD. As DNA, the CDR3 is TGTGCCACCAGTGTGACAGGGGACCAGCCCCAGCATTTT. Translating it yields CATSVTGDQPQHF.

V and J are TRBV3-1 (or the pseudogene TRBV3-2) and TRBJ2-7; 7 nucleotides align to TRBD2. CDR1 and CDR2 from the germline V gene are LGHDT and YNNKEL (reference sequence). The CDR3 consists of 16 residues. The junction had 11 bases not matched to a gene; V was cut back by 4 bases and J by 2 bases. For the CDR3, the DNA is TGTGCCAGCAGCCCTCTCCGGACTAGTGGGCCCTACGAGCAGTACTTC. Protein: CASSPLRTSGPYEQYF.